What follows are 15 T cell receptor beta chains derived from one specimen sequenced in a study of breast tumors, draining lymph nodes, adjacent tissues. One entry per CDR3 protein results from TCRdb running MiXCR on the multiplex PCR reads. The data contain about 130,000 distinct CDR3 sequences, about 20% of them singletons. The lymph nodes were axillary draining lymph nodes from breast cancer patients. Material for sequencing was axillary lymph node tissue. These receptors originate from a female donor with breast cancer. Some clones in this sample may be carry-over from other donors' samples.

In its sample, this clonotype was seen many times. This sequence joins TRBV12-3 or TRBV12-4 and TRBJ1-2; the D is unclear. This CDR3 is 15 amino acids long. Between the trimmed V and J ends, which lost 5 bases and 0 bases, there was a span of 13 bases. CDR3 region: CASSPRETSNYGYTF. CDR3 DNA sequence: TGTGCCAGCAGTCCTAGGGAGACCTCTAACTATGGCTACACCTTC.

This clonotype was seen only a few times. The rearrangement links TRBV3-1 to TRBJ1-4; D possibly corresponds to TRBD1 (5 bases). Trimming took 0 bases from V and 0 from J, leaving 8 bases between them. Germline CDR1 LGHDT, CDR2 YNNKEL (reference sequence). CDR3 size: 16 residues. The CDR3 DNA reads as TGTGCCAGCAGCCAAGATCGGGGCACAACTAATGAAAAACTGTTTTTT. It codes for CASSQDRGTTNEKLFF.

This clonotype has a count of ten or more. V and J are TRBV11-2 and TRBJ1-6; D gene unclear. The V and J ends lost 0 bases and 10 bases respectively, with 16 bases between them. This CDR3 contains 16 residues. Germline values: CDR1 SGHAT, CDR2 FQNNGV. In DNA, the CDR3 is TGTGCCAGCAGCTTAGATTCTTTGGCCTCCCAATCACCCCTCCACTTT. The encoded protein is CASSLDSLASQSPLHF. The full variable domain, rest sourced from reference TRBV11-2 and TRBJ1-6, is EAGVAQSPRYKIIEKRQSVAFWCNPISGHATLYWYQQILGQGPKLLIQFQNNGVVDDSQLPKDRFSAERLKGVDSTLKIQPAKLEDSAVYLCASSLDSLASQSPLHFGNGTRLTVT.

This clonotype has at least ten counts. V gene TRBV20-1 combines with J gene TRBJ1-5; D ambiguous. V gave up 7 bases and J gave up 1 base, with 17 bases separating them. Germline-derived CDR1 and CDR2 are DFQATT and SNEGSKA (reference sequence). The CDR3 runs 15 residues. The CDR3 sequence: CSVPGYRLSNQPQHF. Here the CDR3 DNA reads TGCAGTGTACCAGGTTACCGTTTAAGCAATCAGCCCCAGCATTTT.

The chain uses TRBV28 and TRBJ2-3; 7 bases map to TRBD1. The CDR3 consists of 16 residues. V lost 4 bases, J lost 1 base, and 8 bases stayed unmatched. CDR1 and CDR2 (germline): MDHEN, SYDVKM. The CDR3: CASSSLRGSGTDTQYF. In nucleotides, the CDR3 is TGTGCCAGCAGTTCACTCAGGGGGAGCGGCACAGATACGCAGTATTTT.

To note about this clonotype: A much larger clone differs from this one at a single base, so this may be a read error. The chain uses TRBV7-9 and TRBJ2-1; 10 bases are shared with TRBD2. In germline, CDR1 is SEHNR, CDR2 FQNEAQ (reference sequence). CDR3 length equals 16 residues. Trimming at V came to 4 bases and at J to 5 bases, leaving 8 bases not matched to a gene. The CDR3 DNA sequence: TGTGCCAGCAGCTCGAGCGGGAGGGCCCTCCACAATGAGCAGTTCTTC. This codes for CASSSSGRALHNEQFF.

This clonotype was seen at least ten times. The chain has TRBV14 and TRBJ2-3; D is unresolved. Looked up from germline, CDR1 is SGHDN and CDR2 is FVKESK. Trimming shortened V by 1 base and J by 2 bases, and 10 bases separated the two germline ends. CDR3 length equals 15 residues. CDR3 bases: TGTGCCAGCAGCCAAGGCCTCCTATTCACAGATACGCAGTATTTT. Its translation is CASSQGLLFTDTQYF.

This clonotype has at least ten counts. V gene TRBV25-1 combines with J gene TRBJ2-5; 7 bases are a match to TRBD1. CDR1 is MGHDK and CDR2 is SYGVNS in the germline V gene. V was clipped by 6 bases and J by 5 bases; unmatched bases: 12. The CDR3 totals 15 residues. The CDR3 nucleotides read TGTGCCAGCAGCTCGGAGAGGGGGCGAGGGGAGACCCAGTACTTC. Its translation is CASSSERGRGETQYF. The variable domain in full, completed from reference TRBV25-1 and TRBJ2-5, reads EADIYQTPRYLVIGTGKKITLECSQTMGHDKMYWYQQDPGMELHLIHYSYGVNSTEKGDLSSESTVSRIRTEHFPLTLESARPSHTSQYLCASSSERGRGETQYFGPGTRLLVL.

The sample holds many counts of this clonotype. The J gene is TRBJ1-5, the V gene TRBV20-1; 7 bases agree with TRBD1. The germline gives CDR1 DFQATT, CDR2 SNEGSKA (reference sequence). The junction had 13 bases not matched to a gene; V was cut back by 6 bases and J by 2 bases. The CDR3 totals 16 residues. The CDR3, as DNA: TGCAGTGCGCGTAGACAGGGAAGGGCTGGCAATCAGCCCCAGCATTTT. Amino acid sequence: CSARRQGRAGNQPQHF.

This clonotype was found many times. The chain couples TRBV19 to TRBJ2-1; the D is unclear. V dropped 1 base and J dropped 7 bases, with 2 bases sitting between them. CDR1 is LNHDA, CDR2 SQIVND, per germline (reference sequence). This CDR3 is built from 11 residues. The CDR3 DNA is TGTGCCAGTAGTATAGGTAATGAGCAGTTCTTC. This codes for CASSIGNEQFF.

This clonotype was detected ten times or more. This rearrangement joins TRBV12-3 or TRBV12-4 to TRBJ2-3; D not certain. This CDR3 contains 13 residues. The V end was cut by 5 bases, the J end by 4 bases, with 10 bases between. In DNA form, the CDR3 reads TGTGCCAGCAGTCCAGGACGGCCAGATACGCAGTATTTT. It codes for CASSPGRPDTQYF.

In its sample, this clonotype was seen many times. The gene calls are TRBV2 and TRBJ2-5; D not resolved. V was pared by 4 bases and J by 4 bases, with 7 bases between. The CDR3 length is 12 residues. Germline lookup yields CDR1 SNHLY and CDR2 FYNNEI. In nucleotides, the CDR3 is TGTGCCAGCAGTGTAGTAGCAGAGACCCAGTACTTC. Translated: CASSVVAETQYF.

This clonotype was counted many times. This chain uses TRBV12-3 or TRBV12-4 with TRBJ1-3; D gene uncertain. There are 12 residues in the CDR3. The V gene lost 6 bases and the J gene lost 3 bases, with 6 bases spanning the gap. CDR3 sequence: CASRGFGNTIYF. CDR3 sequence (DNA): TGTGCCAGCAGAGGTTTTGGAAACACCATATATTTT.

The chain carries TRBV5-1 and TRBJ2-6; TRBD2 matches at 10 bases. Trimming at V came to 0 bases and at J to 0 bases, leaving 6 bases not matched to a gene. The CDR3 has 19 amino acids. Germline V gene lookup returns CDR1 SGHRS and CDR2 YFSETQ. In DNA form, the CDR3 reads TGCGCCAGCAGCTTGGGACTAGCGGGTGGTCTCTCTGGGGCCAACGTCCTGACTTTC. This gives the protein CASSLGLAGGLSGANVLTF.

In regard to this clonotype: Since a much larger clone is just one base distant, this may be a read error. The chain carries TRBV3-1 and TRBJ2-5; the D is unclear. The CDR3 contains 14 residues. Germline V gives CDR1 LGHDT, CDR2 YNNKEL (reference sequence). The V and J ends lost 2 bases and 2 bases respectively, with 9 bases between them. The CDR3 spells CASSQPHSQETQYF. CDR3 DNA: TGTGCCAGCAGCCAACCCCACAGTCAAGAGACCCAGTACTTC.